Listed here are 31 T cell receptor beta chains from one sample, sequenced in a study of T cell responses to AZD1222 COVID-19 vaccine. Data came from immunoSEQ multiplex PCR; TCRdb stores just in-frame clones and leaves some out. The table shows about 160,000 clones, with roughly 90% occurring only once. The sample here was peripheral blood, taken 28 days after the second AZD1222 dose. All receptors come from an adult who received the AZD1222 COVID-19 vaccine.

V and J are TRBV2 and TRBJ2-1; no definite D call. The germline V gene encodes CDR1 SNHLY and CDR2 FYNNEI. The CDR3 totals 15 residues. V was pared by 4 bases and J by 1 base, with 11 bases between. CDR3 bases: TGTGCCAGCAGTGGCGGCCGAAGTTCCTACAATGAGCAGTTCTTC. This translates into CASSGGRSSYNEQFF.

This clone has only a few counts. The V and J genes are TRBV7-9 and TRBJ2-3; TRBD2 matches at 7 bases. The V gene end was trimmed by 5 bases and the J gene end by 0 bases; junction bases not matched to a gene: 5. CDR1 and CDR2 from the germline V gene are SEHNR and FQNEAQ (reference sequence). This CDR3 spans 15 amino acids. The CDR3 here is CASSPSGSSTDTQYF. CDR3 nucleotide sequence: TGTGCCAGCAGCCCTAGCGGATCTAGCACAGATACGCAGTATTTT.

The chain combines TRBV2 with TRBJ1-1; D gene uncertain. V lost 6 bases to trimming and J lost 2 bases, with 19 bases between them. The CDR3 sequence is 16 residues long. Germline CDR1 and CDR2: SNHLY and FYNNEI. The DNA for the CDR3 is TGTGCCAGCAGGGGGTTGGAAGGAGACTTCAACACTGAAGCTTTCTTT. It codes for CASRGLEGDFNTEAFF.

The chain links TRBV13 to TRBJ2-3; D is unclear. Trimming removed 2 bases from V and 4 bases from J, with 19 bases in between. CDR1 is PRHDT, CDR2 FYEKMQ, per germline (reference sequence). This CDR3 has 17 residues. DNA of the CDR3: TGTGCCAGCAGCTTACTGGGCTCCCAGCGTGGGGCAGATACGCAGTATTTT. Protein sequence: CASSLLGSQRGADTQYF.

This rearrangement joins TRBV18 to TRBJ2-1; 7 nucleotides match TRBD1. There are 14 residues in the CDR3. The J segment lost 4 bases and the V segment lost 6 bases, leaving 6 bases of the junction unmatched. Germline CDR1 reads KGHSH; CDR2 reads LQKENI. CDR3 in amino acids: CASSRGTVYNEQFF. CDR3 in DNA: TGTGCCAGCTCTCGAGGGACAGTTTACAATGAGCAGTTCTTC.

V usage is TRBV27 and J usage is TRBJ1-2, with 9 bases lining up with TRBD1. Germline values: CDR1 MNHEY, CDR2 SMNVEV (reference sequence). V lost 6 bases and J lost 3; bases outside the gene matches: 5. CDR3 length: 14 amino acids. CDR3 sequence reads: CASRQGAVDYGYTF. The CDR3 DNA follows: TGTGCCAGCAGACAGGGGGCTGTTGACTATGGCTACACCTTC.

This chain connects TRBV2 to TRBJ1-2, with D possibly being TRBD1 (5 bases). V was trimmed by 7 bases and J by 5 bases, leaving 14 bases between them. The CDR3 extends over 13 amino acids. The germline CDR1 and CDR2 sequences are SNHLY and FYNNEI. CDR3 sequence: CASMAGPAYGYTF. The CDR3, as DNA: TGTGCCAGCATGGCGGGGCCTGCTTATGGCTACACCTTC.

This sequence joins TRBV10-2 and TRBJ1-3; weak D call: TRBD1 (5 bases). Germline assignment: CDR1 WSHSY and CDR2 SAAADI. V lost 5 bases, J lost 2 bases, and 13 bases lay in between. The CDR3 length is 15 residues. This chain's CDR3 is CASSPSGGTGNTIYF. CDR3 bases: TGCGCCAGCAGTCCATCCGGGGGGACTGGAAACACCATATATTTT.

The CDR3 protein is CATSIELPGGSPLHF. In DNA form, the CDR3 reads TGTGCCACCAGCATTGAGTTACCGGGGGGATCACCCCTCCACTTT. The chain joins TRBV15 to TRBJ1-6; D is perhaps TRBD1 (5 bases). The CDR3 consists of 15 residues. The V gene lost 4 bases and the J gene lost 10 bases, with 17 bases spanning the gap. The germline V gene encodes CDR1 LNHNV and CDR2 YYDKDF (reference sequence).

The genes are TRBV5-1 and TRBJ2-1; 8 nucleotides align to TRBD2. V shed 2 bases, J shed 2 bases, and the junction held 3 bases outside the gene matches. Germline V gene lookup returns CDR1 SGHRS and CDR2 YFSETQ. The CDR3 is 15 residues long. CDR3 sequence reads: CASSFQAGAYNEQFF. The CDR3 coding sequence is TGCGCCAGCAGCTTCCAAGCGGGGGCCTACAATGAGCAGTTCTTC.

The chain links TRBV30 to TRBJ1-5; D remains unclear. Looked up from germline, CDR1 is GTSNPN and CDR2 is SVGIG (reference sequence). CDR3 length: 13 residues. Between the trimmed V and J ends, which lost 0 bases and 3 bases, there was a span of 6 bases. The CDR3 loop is CAWSVENNQPQHF. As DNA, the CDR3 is TGTGCCTGGAGTGTAGAAAACAATCAGCCCCAGCATTTT.

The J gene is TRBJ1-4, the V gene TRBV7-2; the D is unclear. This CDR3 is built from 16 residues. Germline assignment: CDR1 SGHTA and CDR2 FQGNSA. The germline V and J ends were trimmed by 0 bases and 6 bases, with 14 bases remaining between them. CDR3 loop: CASSLAPWENYEKLFF. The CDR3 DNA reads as TGTGCCAGCAGCTTAGCGCCCTGGGAGAATTATGAAAAACTGTTTTTT. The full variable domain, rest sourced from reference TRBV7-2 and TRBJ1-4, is GAGVSQSPSNKVTEKGKDVELRCDPISGHTALYWYRQSLGQGLEFLIYFQGNSAPDKSGLPSDRFSAERTGGSVSTLTIQRTQQEDSAVYLCASSLAPWENYEKLFFGSGTQLSVL.

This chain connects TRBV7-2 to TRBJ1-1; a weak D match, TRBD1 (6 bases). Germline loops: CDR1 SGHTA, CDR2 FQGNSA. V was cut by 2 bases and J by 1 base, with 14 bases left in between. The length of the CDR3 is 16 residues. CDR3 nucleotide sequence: TGTGCCAGCAGCTTACCCAGGGGAAGAGGGAACACTGAAGCTTTCTTT. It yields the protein CASSLPRGRGNTEAFF.

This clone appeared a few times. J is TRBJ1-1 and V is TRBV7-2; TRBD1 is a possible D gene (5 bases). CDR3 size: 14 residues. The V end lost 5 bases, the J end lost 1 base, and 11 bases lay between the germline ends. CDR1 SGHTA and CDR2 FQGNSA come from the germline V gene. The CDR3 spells CASSKKGQNTEAFF. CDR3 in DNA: TGTGCCAGCAGCAAAAAGGGGCAGAACACTGAAGCTTTCTTT.

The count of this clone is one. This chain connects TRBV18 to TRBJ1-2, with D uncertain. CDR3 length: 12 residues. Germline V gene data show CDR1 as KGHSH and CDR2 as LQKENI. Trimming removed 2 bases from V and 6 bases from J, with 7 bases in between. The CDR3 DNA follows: TGTGCCAGCTCACCAAGCGGGGATGGCTACACCTTC. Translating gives CASSPSGDGYTF.

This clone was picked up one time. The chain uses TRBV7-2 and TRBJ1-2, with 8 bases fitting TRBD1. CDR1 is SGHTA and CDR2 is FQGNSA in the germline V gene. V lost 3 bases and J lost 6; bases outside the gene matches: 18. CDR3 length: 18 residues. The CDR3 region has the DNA TGTGCCAGCAGCTTTAGTGGGACCGCAGGGGGCATGTTTCATGGCTACACCTTC. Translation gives CASSFSGTAGGMFHGYTF.

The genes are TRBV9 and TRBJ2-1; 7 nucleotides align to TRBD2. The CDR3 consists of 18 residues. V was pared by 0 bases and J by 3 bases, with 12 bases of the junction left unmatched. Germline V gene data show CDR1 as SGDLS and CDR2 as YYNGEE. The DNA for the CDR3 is TGTGCCAGCAGCGTAGCTAGAGGGAGGGTATCCCTCTACAATGAGCAGTTCTTC. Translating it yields CASSVARGRVSLYNEQFF.

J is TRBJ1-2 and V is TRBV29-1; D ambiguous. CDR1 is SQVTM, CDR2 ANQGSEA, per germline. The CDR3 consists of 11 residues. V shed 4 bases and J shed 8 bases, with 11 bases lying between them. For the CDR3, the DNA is TGCAGCGTTGTTGGGCCACAGGGCTACACCTTC. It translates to CSVVGPQGYTF. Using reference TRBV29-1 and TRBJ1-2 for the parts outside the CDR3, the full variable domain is SAVISQKPSRDICQRGTSLTIQCQVDSQVTMMFWYRQQPGQSLTLIATANQGSEATYESGFVIDKFPISRPNLTFSTLTVSNMSPEDSSIYLCSVVGPQGYTFGSGTRLTVV.

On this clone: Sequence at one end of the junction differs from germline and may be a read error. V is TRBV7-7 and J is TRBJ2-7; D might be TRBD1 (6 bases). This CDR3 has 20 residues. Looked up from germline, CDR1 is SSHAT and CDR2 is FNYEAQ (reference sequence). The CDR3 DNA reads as TGTGCTAGCAGCTTAGGGGTAGGATCCCAACAGGGAATAGATTCCTACGAGCAGTACTTC. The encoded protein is CASSLGVGSQQGIDSYEQYF.

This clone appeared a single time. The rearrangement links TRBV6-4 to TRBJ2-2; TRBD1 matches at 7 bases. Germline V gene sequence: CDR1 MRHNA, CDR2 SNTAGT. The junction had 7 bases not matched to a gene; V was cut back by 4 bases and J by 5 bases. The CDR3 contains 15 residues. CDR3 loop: CASSAQTGRTGELFF. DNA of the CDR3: TGTGCCAGCAGTGCCCAGACAGGGAGAACCGGGGAGCTGTTTTTT.

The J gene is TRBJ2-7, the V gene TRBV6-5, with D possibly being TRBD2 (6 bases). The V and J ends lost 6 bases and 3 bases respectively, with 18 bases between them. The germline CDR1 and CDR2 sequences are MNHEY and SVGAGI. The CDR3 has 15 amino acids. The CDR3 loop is CASSRLGGGIYEQYF. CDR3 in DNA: TGTGCCAGCAGCCGCCTGGGGGGAGGAATCTACGAGCAGTACTTC.

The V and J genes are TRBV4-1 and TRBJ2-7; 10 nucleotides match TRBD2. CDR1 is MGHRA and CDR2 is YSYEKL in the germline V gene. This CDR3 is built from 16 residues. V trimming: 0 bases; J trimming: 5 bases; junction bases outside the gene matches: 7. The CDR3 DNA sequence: TGCGCCAGCAGCCAAGAATGGAGGCTAGCGGGGGACGAGCAGTACTTC. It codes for CASSQEWRLAGDEQYF.

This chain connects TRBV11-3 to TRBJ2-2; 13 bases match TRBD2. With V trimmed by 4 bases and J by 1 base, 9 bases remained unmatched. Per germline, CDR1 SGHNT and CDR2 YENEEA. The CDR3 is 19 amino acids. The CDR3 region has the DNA TGTGCCAGCAGCTCAACTCGACTAGCGGGGGGCGAGAACACCGGGGAGCTGTTTTTT. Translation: CASSSTRLAGGENTGELFF.

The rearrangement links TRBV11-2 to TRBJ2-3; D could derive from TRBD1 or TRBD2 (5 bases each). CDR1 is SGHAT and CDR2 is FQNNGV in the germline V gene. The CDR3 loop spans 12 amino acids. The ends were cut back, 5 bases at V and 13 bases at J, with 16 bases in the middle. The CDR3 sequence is CASSRDADAEYF. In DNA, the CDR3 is TGTGCCAGCAGCCGGGACGCAGACGCTGAGTATTTT.

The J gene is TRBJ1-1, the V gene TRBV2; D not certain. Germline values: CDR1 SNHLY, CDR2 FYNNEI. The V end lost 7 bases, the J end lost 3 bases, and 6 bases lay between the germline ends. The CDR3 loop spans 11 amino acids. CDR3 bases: TGTGCCAGCACGCCTTACACTGAAGCTTTCTTT. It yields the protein CASTPYTEAFF.

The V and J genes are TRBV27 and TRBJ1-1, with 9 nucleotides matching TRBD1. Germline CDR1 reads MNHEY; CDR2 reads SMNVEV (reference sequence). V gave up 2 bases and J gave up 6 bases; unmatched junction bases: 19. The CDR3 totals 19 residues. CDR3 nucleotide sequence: TGTGCCAGCAGTTTAGAAGTACAGGGGGCGCGGGGTGGAACCGCTGAAGCTTTCTTT. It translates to CASSLEVQGARGGTAEAFF.

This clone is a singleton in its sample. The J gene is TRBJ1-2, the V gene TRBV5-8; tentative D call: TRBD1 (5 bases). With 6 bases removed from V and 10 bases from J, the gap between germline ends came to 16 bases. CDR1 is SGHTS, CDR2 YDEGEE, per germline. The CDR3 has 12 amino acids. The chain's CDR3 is CASISLGGTYTF. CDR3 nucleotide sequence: TGTGCCAGCATCAGCCTGGGTGGGACCTACACCTTC.

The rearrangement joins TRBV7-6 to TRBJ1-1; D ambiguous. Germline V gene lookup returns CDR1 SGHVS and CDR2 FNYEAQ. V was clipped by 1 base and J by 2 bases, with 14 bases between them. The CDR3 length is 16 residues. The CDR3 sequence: CASSLGWSGPNTEAFF. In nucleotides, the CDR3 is TGTGCCAGCAGCTTAGGTTGGTCCGGCCCAAACACTGAAGCTTTCTTT.

This chain's CDR3 is CASSPSDRAGNTIYF. For the CDR3, the DNA is TGCGCCAGCAGCCCCTCGGACAGGGCTGGAAACACCATATATTTT. This chain links TRBV4-1 with TRBJ1-3; 8 positions agree with TRBD1. V dropped 4 bases and J dropped 2; count of bases not matched to a gene: 4. The CDR3 extends over 15 amino acids. Germline-derived CDR1 and CDR2 are MGHRA and YSYEKL.

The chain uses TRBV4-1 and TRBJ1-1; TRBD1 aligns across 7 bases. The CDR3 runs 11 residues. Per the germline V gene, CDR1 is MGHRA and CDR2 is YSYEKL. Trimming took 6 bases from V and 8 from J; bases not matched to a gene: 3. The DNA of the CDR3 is TGCGCCAGCAGGACAGGGTCGGAAGCTTTCTTT. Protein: CASRTGSEAFF.

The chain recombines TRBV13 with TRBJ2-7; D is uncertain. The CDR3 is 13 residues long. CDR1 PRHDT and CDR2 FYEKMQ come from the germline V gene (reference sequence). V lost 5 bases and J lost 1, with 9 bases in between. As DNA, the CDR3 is TGTGCCAGCAGCCCGGGCAGATCCTACGAGCAGTACTTC. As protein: CASSPGRSYEQYF.